One and the same sample provided the 9 T cell receptor beta chains below, sequenced in a study of blood T cells in healthy people across ages. Through a sample-barcoded 5' primer and a J-beta primer mix, a second PCR was run for about 6 to 11 cycles. TCRdb analysed the 5' RACE reads with MiXCR anew, one entry per CDR3 protein. The table lists about a million distinct CDR3 sequences, 35% to 40% of them singletons. Sequenced input: blood. These receptors originate from a man aged 18-30 years in good health.

This chain joins TRBV7-8 and TRBJ1-6, with a possible D match to TRBD1 (5 bases). V lost 1 base, J lost 9 bases, and 16 bases lay in between. CDR1 is SGHVS, CDR2 FQNEAQ, per germline. The CDR3 loop spans 16 amino acids. The CDR3 region has the DNA TGTGCCAGCAGCTTAGGGGGGAGGGAAAGAGGTTCACCCCTCCACTTT. It is translated as CASSLGGRERGSPLHF.

This clonotype has a handful of counts. CDR3 in amino acids: CASSGGQGVYNEQFF. Here the CDR3 DNA reads TGTGCCAGCAGCGGAGGACAGGGTGTCTACAATGAGCAGTTCTTC. The chain combines TRBV9 with TRBJ2-1; 8 bases fit TRBD1. Germline trimming cut 3 bases from V and 3 bases from J; bases unmatched to any gene: 5. The CDR3 consists of 15 residues. The germline CDR1 and CDR2 sequences are SGDLS and YYNGEE.

This clonotype was counted a few times. A much larger clone lies a single base off, so this may be a read error. The J gene is TRBJ2-7, the V gene TRBV7-2; 11 bases fit TRBD2. The J call may be mistaken, given a closer DNA end match to TRBJ2-5. Germline assignment: CDR1 SGHTA and CDR2 FQGNSA. This CDR3 is 17 amino acids long. The CDR3 region has the DNA TGTGCCAGCAGCTTTATGTCTAGCGGGGGGCCTAAGGAGACCCAGTACTTC. Protein: CASSFMSSGGPKETQYF.

The CDR3 DNA follows: TGCGCCAGCAGCCAAGAAGTCGGGGGTGGGGATCAGCCCCAGCATTTT. This sequence encodes CASSQEVGGGDQPQHF. The chain carries TRBV4-3 and TRBJ1-5; D might be TRBD1 (5 bases). The CDR3 loop spans 16 amino acids. CDR1 is LGHNA and CDR2 is YSLEER in the germline V gene. The V gene lost 0 bases and the J gene lost 5 bases, with 14 bases spanning the gap.

The chain employs TRBV18 and TRBJ2-1; 13 bases fit TRBD2. Germline CDR1 KGHSH, CDR2 LQKENI. V dropped 3 bases and J dropped 7; count of bases not matched to a gene: 6. This CDR3 contains 16 residues. The CDR3 DNA reads TGTGCCAGCTCACCCCTAACTAGCGGGGGGGCAAATGAGCAGTTCTTC. This encodes CASSPLTSGGANEQFF.

This sequence joins TRBV30 and TRBJ1-2, with 9 bases matching TRBD1. V lost 2 bases, J lost 8 bases, and 9 bases stayed unmatched. CDR1 GTSNPN and CDR2 SVGIG come from the germline V gene (reference sequence). The CDR3 extends over 14 amino acids. The CDR3 sequence: CAWSPSRTGVGYTF. The CDR3 bases are TGTGCCTGGAGTCCTAGTCGGACAGGGGTAGGCTACACCTTC.

V gene TRBV2 combines with J gene TRBJ1-1; possible D gene TRBD1, 6 bases. The V end was cut by 8 bases, the J end by 5 bases, with 27 bases between. Germline V gene data show CDR1 as SNHLY and CDR2 as FYNNEI. This CDR3 region has 17 residues. The CDR3 DNA reads TGTGCCAGCCCACCCAACTCACCGGGACGCCAGGGGACTGAAGCTTTCTTT. This encodes CASPPNSPGRQGTEAFF. The entire variable domain, with the rest obtained from reference TRBV2 and TRBJ1-1, is as follows: EPEVTQTPSHQVTQMGQEVILRCVPISNHLYFYWYRQILGQKVEFLVSFYNNEISEKSEIFDDQFSVERPDGSNFTLKIRSTKLEDSAMYFCASPPNSPGRQGTEAFFGQGTRLTVV.

V gene TRBV2 combines with J gene TRBJ1-2; 9 bases are shared with TRBD1. The CDR3 contains 14 residues. Germline V CDR1 and CDR2: SNHLY, FYNNEI. V shed 5 bases and J 7 bases; nucleotides not matched to a gene: 8. The CDR3, as DNA: TGTGCCAGCAGTCCCGACAGGGGGTCGGGTGGCTACACCTTC. The encoded protein is CASSPDRGSGGYTF. Full variable domain (outside the CDR3, taken from reference TRBV2 and TRBJ1-2): EPEVTQTPSHQVTQMGQEVILRCVPISNHLYFYWYRQILGQKVEFLVSFYNNEISEKSEIFDDQFSVERPDGSNFTLKIRSTKLEDSAMYFCASSPDRGSGGYTFGSGTRLTVV.

This clonotype appeared a few times. CDR3 DNA sequence: TGTGCCAGCAGCGTAGCTAGCGTCGACGAGCAGTACTTC. Its protein is CASSVASVDEQYF. The chain employs TRBV9 and TRBJ2-7; tentatively, D is TRBD2 (6 bases). Germline lookup yields CDR1 SGDLS and CDR2 YYNGEE. Trimming cost V 0 bases and J 5 bases, with 9 bases left between them. CDR3 length equals 13 residues.